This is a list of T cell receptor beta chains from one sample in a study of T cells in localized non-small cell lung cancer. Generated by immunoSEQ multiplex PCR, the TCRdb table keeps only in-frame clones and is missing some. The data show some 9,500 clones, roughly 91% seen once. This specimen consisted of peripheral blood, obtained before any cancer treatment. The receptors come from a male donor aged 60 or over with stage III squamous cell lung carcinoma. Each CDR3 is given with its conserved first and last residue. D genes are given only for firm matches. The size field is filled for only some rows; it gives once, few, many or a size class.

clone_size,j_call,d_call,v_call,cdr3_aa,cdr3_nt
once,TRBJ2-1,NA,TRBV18,CASSQRDGREQFF,TGTGCCAGCTCACAAAGGGACGGCAGGGAGCAGTTCTTC
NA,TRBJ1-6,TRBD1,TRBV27,CARPREGQGMRVDNSPLHF,TGTGCCAGACCCCGCGAGGGACAGGGAATGAGGGTCGATAATTCACCCCTCCACTTT
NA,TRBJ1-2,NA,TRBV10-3,CAISESRGEDGYTF,TGTGCCATCAGTGAGTCAAGGGGTGAAGATGGCTACACCTTC
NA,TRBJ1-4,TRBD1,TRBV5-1,CASSPGGTGSEKLFF,TGCGCCAGCAGCCCGGGAGGGACAGGGAGTGAAAAACTGTTTTTT
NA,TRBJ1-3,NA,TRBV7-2,CASSPRDTIYF,TGTGCCAGCAGCCCCAGAGACACCATATATTTT
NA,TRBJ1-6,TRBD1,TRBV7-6,CASSKDRGDSPLHF,TGTGCCAGCAGCAAAGACAGGGGGGATTCACCCCTCCACTTT
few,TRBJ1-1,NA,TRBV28,CASSTSLQVTEAFF,TGTGCCAGCAGTACCTCACTCCAGGTCACTGAAGCTTTCTTT
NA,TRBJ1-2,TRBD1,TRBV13,CASSSLGGGEILF,TGTGCCAGCAGCTCGCTAGGAGGGGGCGAAATACTCTTC
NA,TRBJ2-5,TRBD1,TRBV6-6,CASSSSTGWETQYF,TGTGCCAGCAGTTCCTCGACAGGGTGGGAGACCCAGTACTTC
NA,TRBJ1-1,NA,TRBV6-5,CASSYVGGTEAFF,TGTGCCAGCAGTTACGTTGGAGGTACTGAAGCTTTCTTT
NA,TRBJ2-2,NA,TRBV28,CASFPGGLGTGELFF,TGTGCCAGCTTTCCCGGGGGGCTGGGCACCGGGGAGCTGTTTTTT
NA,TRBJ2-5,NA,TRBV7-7,CASSLSPQETQYF,TGTGCTAGCAGCTTGAGCCCCCAAGAGACCCAGTACTTC
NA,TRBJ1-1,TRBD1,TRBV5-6,CASSLYHRGRFTEAFF,TGTGCCAGCAGCTTGTATCACAGGGGGCGGTTCACTGAAGCTTTCTTT
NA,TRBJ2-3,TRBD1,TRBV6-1,CASSPGTGEYTQYF,TGTGCCAGCAGCCCCGGGACAGGGGAGTATACGCAGTATTTT
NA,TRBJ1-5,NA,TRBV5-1,CASSLVGGYGNQPQHF,TGCGCCAGCAGCTTGGTGGGGGGTTACGGCAATCAGCCCCAGCATTTT
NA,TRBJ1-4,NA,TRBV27,CASSANRPTNEKLFF,TGTGCCAGCAGTGCCAACAGACCCACTAATGAAAAACTGTTTTTT
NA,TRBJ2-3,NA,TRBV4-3,CASSQGTNTDTDTQYF,TGCGCCAGCAGCCAAGGGACTAACACAGACACAGATACGCAGTATTTT
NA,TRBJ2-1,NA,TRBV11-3,CASSLGGVSYNEQFF,TGTGCCAGCAGCTTAGGGGGGGTTTCCTACAATGAGCAGTTCTTC
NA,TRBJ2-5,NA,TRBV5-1,CASSGGTQETQYF,TGCGCCAGCAGCGGCGGGACCCAAGAGACCCAGTACTTC
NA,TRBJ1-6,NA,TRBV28,CASSFSGSSYNSPLHF,TGTGCCAGCAGTTTCTCAGGTAGCTCCTATAATTCACCCCTCCACTTT